This is a list of T cell receptor beta chains from one sample in a study of blood T cell repertoires in COVID-19. Sequenced by immunoSEQ multiplex PCR; TCRdb stores in-frame clones only, minus some. This sample has about 150,000 clones; more than 75% occur once, and the top ten carry approximately 12%. Source material: peripheral blood. These receptors were obtained from a man aged 55 to 70 with active or convalescent COVID-19. The CDR3 runs from the conserved cysteine through the conserved F or W. Fields, in order: V gene, D gene, J gene, clone size, CDR3 DNA, CDR3 protein. The D gene is left open where the match is weak. A row's size may be missing; if present it is once, few, many or a size class.

V: TRBV9
D: NA
J: TRBJ1-3
size: once
DNA: TGTGCCAGCAGCGTAGGGACAGCTGGAAACACCATATATTTT
CDR3: CASSVGTAGNTIYF

V: TRBV10-1
D: TRBD2
J: TRBJ2-7
size: NA
DNA: TGCGCCAGCAGCAAAAGCGGGAAGCGGGACGAGCAGTACTTC
CDR3: CASSKSGKRDEQYF

V: TRBV27
D: NA
J: TRBJ1-1
size: NA
DNA: TGTGCCAGCAGTTTATGGCGGATGAACACTGAAGCTTTCTTT
CDR3: CASSLWRMNTEAFF

V: TRBV5-1
D: NA
J: TRBJ2-7
size: NA
DNA: TGCGCCAGCAGCCCTTCACCCGCTAGCGCCTACGAGCAGTACTTC
CDR3: CASSPSPASAYEQYF

V: TRBV4-1
D: NA
J: TRBJ2-1
size: NA
DNA: TGCGCCAGCAGGCCAAGTCCCGGGTCATACAATGAGCAGTTCTTC
CDR3: CASRPSPGSYNEQFF

V: TRBV27
D: NA
J: TRBJ1-2
size: NA
DNA: TGTGCCAGCAGGCCTTCGGGAGGGAACTATGGCTACACCTTC
CDR3: CASRPSGGNYGYTF

V: TRBV28
D: TRBD1
J: TRBJ1-3
size: NA
DNA: TGTGCCAGCAGGACAGGGGGGATCTCTGGAAACACCATATATTTT
CDR3: CASRTGGISGNTIYF

V: TRBV7-2
D: TRBD1
J: TRBJ1-6
size: NA
DNA: TGTGCCAGCAGCTTACAGGGGGATCTGTCACCCCTCCACTTT
CDR3: CASSLQGDLSPLHF

V: TRBV7-9
D: NA
J: TRBJ2-7
size: few
DNA: TGTGCCAGCAGCTTAGGCGAAGCACCCTTTACCTACGAGCAGTACTTC
CDR3: CASSLGEAPFTYEQYF

V: TRBV14
D: TRBD1
J: TRBJ2-1
size: once
DNA: TGTGCCAGCAGCCCCACCGGGACAGCCTCCTACAATGAGCAGTTCTTC
CDR3: CASSPTGTASYNEQFF

V: TRBV7-9
D: TRBD2
J: TRBJ2-7
size: NA
DNA: TGTGCCAGCAGCAATAGCGGGAGTCCCTCCTACGAGCAGTACTTC
CDR3: CASSNSGSPSYEQYF

V: TRBV11-2
D: TRBD2
J: TRBJ2-3
size: once
DNA: TGTGCCAGCAGCCCACTGACTAGCGACCCGACAGATACGCAGTATTTT
CDR3: CASSPLTSDPTDTQYF

V: TRBV9
D: NA
J: TRBJ2-3
size: NA
DNA: TGTGCCAGCTCATGGAGCCGGACAGATACGCAGTATTTT
CDR3: CASSWSRTDTQYF

V: TRBV2
D: TRBD2
J: TRBJ2-1
size: NA
DNA: TGTGCCAGCAGTGAGCTAGCGGGAGATGAGCAGTTCTTC
CDR3: CASSELAGDEQFF

V: TRBV19
D: NA
J: TRBJ2-7
size: once
DNA: TGTGCCAGTAGTACCGGCCCCCGGGCAGGGTACAACGAGCAGTACTTC
CDR3: CASSTGPRAGYNEQYF

V: TRBV12-3/TRBV12-4
D: NA
J: TRBJ2-3
size: NA
DNA: TGTGCCAGCAGTTCACGCGGCACAGATACGCAGTATTTT
CDR3: CASSSRGTDTQYF

V: TRBV6-2/TRBV6-3
D: NA
J: TRBJ1-4
size: NA
DNA: TGTGCCAGCAGTTACTCATTGGACTCAACTAATGAAAAACTGTTTTTT
CDR3: CASSYSLDSTNEKLFF

V: TRBV29-1
D: NA
J: TRBJ2-3
size: NA
DNA: TGCAGCGTTGAAGATCCAAGGGAGGCGGTTTCGAGAACTCCTACAGATACGCAGTATTTT
CDR3: CSVEDPREAVSRTPTDTQYF

V: TRBV7-2
D: TRBD2
J: TRBJ2-7
size: NA
DNA: TGTGCCAGCAGCTTAGTAGCGGGAGGCTTCCCCTACGAGCAGTACTTC
CDR3: CASSLVAGGFPYEQYF

V: TRBV14
D: NA
J: TRBJ2-1
size: NA
DNA: TGTGCCAGCAGCCAAGGGGGATACAGGGATGAGCAGTTCTTC
CDR3: CASSQGGYRDEQFF

V: TRBV6-2/TRBV6-3
D: NA
J: TRBJ1-5
size: NA
DNA: TGTGCCAGCAGTTACTCATACACTGGACAGTCCGCTCAGCCCCAGCATTTT
CDR3: CASSYSYTGQSAQPQHF

V: TRBV18
D: TRBD2
J: TRBJ2-7
size: NA
DNA: TGTGCCAGCTCAAGCACCGGGACTAGTAGGGCCTACGAGCAGTACTTC
CDR3: CASSSTGTSRAYEQYF

V: TRBV19
D: NA
J: TRBJ2-7
size: many
DNA: TGTGCCAGTAGTGTGACAGTGGGTCAGGAGCAGTACTTC
CDR3: CASSVTVGQEQYF

V: TRBV7-2
D: NA
J: TRBJ1-5
size: NA
DNA: TGTGCCAGCAGCCCTTCCGGGGGGCTTAGCAATCAGCCCCAGCATTTT
CDR3: CASSPSGGLSNQPQHF

V: TRBV5-4
D: NA
J: TRBJ1-3
size: NA
DNA: TGTGCCAGCAGCTTGCGGGGCTCTGGAAACACCATATATTTT
CDR3: CASSLRGSGNTIYF

V: TRBV15
D: NA
J: TRBJ2-2
size: NA
DNA: TGTGCCACCAGCAGAGGCGGAGGGGAAACCGGGGAGCTGTTTTTT
CDR3: CATSRGGGETGELFF

V: TRBV28
D: NA
J: TRBJ1-2
size: NA
DNA: TGTGCCTGGGGTCGAACAGGGAGGGCTAACTATGGCTACACCTTC
CDR3: CAWGRTGRANYGYTF

V: TRBV18
D: TRBD1
J: TRBJ2-7
size: NA
DNA: TGTGCCAGCTCAGGACAGGGTATTGGCGAGCAGTACTTC
CDR3: CASSGQGIGEQYF

V: TRBV25-1
D: NA
J: TRBJ2-4
size: NA
DNA: TGTGCCAGCAGTGAGGGGACGGGACTAGCCAAAAACATTCAGTACTTC
CDR3: CASSEGTGLAKNIQYF

V: TRBV24-1
D: TRBD1
J: TRBJ2-7
size: NA
DNA: TGTGCCACCAGTGATCCCAGACAGGGGGCAACGTACGAGCAGTACTTC
CDR3: CATSDPRQGATYEQYF

V: TRBV18
D: NA
J: TRBJ2-1
size: NA
DNA: TGTGCCAGCTCACCGACTGTCTATGAGCAGTTCTTC
CDR3: CASSPTVYEQFF

V: TRBV24-1
D: TRBD2
J: TRBJ2-3
size: NA
DNA: TGTGCCACCAGTGATTTAGCGGGGACTAACACAGATACGCAGTATTTT
CDR3: CATSDLAGTNTDTQYF

V: TRBV5-4
D: TRBD2
J: TRBJ2-3
size: NA
DNA: TGTGCCAGCAGCTCCCGGACTAGCGTCGTTATAGATACGCAGTATTTT
CDR3: CASSSRTSVVIDTQYF

V: TRBV4-3
D: TRBD2
J: TRBJ2-7
size: NA
DNA: TGCGCCAGCAGCCATACTAGCGGTTCCTACGAGCAGTACTTC
CDR3: CASSHTSGSYEQYF

V: TRBV19
D: TRBD2
J: TRBJ2-1
size: NA
DNA: TGTGCCAGTAGCCCCGACTCACCTAGCGGATGGGGTGAGCAGTTCTTC
CDR3: CASSPDSPSGWGEQFF

V: TRBV13
D: NA
J: TRBJ2-1
size: once
DNA: TGTGCCAGCAGCAGACTAGGTAGGTCCTACAATGAGCAGTTCTTC
CDR3: CASSRLGRSYNEQFF

V: TRBV2
D: TRBD2
J: TRBJ2-5
size: NA
DNA: TGTGCCAGCAGGGCAGGACTAGCGGTCCAAGAGACCCAGTACTTC
CDR3: CASRAGLAVQETQYF

V: TRBV28
D: NA
J: TRBJ1-2
size: NA
DNA: TGTGCCAGCAGTTTACGTCACAGGACCCCCTATGGCTACACCTTC
CDR3: CASSLRHRTPYGYTF

V: TRBV7-2
D: TRBD2
J: TRBJ2-7
size: NA
DNA: TGTGCCAGCAGCCCAGGGACTAGCGGGAGGTACGAGCAGTACTTC
CDR3: CASSPGTSGRYEQYF

V: TRBV9
D: NA
J: TRBJ1-1
size: NA
DNA: TGTGCCAGCAGCGTAGATCCCCATGAGACTGAAGCTTTCTTT
CDR3: CASSVDPHETEAFF

V: TRBV28
D: NA
J: TRBJ1-4
size: NA
DNA: TGTGCCAGCAGTTTGAGGGTTGAGATAGAACTGTTTTTT
CDR3: CASSLRVEIELFF

V: TRBV14
D: NA
J: TRBJ1-2
size: NA
DNA: TGTGCCAGCAGCTCAGGAACCCACGGCTATGGCTACACCTTC
CDR3: CASSSGTHGYGYTF

V: TRBV2
D: NA
J: TRBJ1-6
size: few
DNA: TGTGCCAGTGGGTCCAGGACAGCGAATTCACCCCTCCACTTT
CDR3: CASGSRTANSPLHF

V: TRBV7-2
D: TRBD1
J: TRBJ2-1
size: few
DNA: TGTGCCAGCAGTCCCCCGGGACAGTTTTACAATGAGCAGTTCTTC
CDR3: CASSPPGQFYNEQFF

V: TRBV4-1
D: NA
J: TRBJ2-1
size: NA
DNA: TGCGCCAGCAGCCTCCCCCCTTACAATGAGCAGTTCTTC
CDR3: CASSLPPYNEQFF

V: TRBV27
D: NA
J: TRBJ2-1
size: NA
DNA: TGTGCCAGCAGTTTTCAGAGCGGTTCCTACAATGAGCAGTTCTTC
CDR3: CASSFQSGSYNEQFF

V: TRBV6-2/TRBV6-3
D: TRBD2
J: TRBJ2-2
size: few
DNA: TGTGCCAGCAGCCCTCTAGCGGGAGGGAACACCGGGGAGCTGTTTTTT
CDR3: CASSPLAGGNTGELFF

V: TRBV23-1
D: NA
J: TRBJ2-4
size: NA
DNA: TGCGCCAGCAGTCCTTATCAAGGACTGAGCCCCAAAAACATTCAGTACTTC
CDR3: CASSPYQGLSPKNIQYF

V: TRBV18
D: NA
J: TRBJ2-5
size: few
DNA: TGTGCCAGCTCACCGCGACAGCAAGAGACCCAGTACTTC
CDR3: CASSPRQQETQYF

V: TRBV6-5
D: NA
J: TRBJ1-4
size: NA
DNA: TGTGCCAGCAGTTACTCGTCTGGGGGGGAAAAACTGTTTTTT
CDR3: CASSYSSGGEKLFF

V: TRBV12-3/TRBV12-4
D: TRBD1
J: TRBJ2-7
size: NA
DNA: TGTGCCAGCAGTTTAGAGCAGGGGGCTGGGCAGTACTTC
CDR3: CASSLEQGAGQYF

V: TRBV7-2
D: NA
J: TRBJ2-1
size: NA
DNA: TGTGCCAGCAGCTTAGCGGGAGATATCGATGAGCAGTTCTTC
CDR3: CASSLAGDIDEQFF

V: TRBV3-1/TRBV3-2
D: NA
J: TRBJ1-5
size: NA
DNA: TGTGCCAGCAGCCAGCAGCGGGCTCAGCCCCAGCATTTT
CDR3: CASSQQRAQPQHF

V: TRBV7-9
D: NA
J: TRBJ2-5
size: NA
DNA: TGTGCCAGCAGCCGGGTGCCCGCAGGGCGTACCCAAGAGACCCAGTACTTC
CDR3: CASSRVPAGRTQETQYF

V: TRBV30
D: NA
J: TRBJ1-6
size: NA
DNA: TGTGCCTGGAGCGCCTTGGCCCAATCCCTCCACTTT
CDR3: CAWSALAQSLHF

V: TRBV19
D: NA
J: TRBJ1-1
size: NA
DNA: TGTGCCAGTAGTATAGTCGTGTGGGGCGTGAACACTGAAGCTTTCTTT
CDR3: CASSIVVWGVNTEAFF

V: TRBV25-1
D: NA
J: TRBJ2-2
size: NA
DNA: TGTGCCAGCAGTCAGGGAATGAACACCGGGGAGCTGTTTTTT
CDR3: CASSQGMNTGELFF

V: TRBV6-2/TRBV6-3
D: TRBD2
J: TRBJ2-1
size: NA
DNA: TGTGCCAGCAGTTACTCGACTAGCGGGAGCATCTATGAGCAGTTCTTC
CDR3: CASSYSTSGSIYEQFF